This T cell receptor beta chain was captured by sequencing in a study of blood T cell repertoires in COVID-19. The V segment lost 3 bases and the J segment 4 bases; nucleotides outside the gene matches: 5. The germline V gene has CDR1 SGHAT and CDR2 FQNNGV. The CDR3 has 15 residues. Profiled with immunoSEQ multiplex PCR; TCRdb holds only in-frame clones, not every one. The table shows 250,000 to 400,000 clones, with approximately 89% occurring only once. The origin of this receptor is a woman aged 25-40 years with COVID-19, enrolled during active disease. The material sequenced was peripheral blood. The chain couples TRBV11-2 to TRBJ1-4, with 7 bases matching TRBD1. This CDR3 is CASSFLTGLNEKLFF. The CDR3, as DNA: TGTGCCAGCAGCTTTTTGACAGGGCTTAATGAAAAACTGTTTTTT.